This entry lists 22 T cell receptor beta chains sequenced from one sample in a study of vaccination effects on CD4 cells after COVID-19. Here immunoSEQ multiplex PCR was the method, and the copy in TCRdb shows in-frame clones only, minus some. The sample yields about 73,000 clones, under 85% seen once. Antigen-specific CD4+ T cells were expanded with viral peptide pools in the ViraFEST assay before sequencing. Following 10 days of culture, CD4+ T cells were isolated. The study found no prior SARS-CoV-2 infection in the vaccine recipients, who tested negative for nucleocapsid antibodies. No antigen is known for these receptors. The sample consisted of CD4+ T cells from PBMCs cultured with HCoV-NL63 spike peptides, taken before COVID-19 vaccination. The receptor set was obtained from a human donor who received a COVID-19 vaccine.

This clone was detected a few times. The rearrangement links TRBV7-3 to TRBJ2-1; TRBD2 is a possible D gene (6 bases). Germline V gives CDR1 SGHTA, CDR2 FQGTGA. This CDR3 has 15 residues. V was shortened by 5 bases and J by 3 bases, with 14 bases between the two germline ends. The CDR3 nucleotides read TGTGCCAGCAGCGTCGGACCGGGGGTCTACAATGAGCAGTTCTTC. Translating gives CASSVGPGVYNEQFF.

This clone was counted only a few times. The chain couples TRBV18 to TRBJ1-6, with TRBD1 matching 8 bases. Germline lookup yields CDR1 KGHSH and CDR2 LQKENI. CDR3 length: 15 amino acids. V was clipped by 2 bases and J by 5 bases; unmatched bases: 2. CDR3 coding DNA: TGTGCCAGCTCACCATCGACAGGGGATAATTCACCCCTCCACTTT. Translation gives CASSPSTGDNSPLHF.

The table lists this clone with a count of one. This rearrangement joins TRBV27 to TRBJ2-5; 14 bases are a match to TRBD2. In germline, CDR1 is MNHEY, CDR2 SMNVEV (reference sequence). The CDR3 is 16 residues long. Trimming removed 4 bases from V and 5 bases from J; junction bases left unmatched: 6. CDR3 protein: CASSSGTSGGWETQYF. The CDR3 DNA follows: TGTGCCAGCAGTTCTGGGACTAGCGGGGGTTGGGAGACCCAGTACTTC.

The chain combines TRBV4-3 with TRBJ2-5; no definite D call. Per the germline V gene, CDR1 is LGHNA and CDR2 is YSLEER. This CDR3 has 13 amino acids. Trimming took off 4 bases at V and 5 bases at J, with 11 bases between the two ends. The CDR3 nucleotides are TGCGCCAGCAGCCGCGACGGTGGGGAGACCCAGTACTTC. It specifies CASSRDGGETQYF.

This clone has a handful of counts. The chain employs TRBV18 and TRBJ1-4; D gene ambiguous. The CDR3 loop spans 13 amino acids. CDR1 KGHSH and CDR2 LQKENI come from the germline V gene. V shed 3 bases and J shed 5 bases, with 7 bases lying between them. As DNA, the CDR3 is TGTGCCAGCTCACCTGGGAGGAATGAAAAACTGTTTTTT. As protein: CASSPGRNEKLFF.

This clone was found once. This chain's CDR3 is CSVDGSGEETQYF. The DNA for the CDR3 is TGCAGCGTTGATGGTAGCGGGGAAGAGACCCAGTACTTC. The chain couples TRBV29-1 to TRBJ2-5, with 8 bases aligning to TRBD2. This CDR3 has 13 amino acids. CDR1 and CDR2 from the germline V gene are SQVTM and ANQGSEA. V was pared by 3 bases and J by 3 bases, with 3 bases of the junction left unmatched. Full variable domain (remainder filled in from reference TRBV29-1 and TRBJ2-5): SAVISQKPSRDICQRGTSLTIQCQVDSQVTMMFWYRQQPGQSLTLIATANQGSEATYESGFVIDKFPISRPNLTFSTLTVSNMSPEDSSIYLCSVDGSGEETQYFGPGTRLLVL.

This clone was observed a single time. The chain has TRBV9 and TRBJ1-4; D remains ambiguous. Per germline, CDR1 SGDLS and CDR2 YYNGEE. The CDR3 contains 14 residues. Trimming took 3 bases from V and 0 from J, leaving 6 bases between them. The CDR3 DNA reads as TGTGCCAGCAGCGCCAGAGCAACTAATGAAAAACTGTTTTTT. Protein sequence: CASSARATNEKLFF.

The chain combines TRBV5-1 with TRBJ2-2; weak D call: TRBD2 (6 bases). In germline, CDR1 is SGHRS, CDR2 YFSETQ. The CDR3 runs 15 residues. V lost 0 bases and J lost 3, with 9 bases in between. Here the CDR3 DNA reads TGCGCCAGCAGCTTGGTTGCGGGGCACACCGGGGAGCTGTTTTTT. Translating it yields CASSLVAGHTGELFF.

The CDR3 sequence: CASSVGQSVPFF. CDR3 coding DNA: TGTGCCAGCAGCGTAGGACAGTCAGTTCCGTTCTTC. This chain uses TRBV9 with TRBJ2-1, with D maybe TRBD1 (5 bases). V dropped 0 bases and J dropped 15 bases, with 13 bases sitting between them. Germline V gene data show CDR1 as SGDLS and CDR2 as YYNGEE. The CDR3 consists of 12 residues.

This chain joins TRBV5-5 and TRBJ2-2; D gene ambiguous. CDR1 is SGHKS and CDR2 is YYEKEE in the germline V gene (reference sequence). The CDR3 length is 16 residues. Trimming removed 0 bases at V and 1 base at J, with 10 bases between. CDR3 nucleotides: TGTGCCAGCAGCTTGGGGCGACGGATGAACACCGGGGAGCTGTTTTTT. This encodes CASSLGRRMNTGELFF.

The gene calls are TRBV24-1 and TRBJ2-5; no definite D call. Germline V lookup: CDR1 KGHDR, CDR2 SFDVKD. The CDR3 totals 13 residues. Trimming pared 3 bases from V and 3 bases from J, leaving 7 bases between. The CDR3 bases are TGTGCCACCAGTGATGCCCGAAAAGAGACCCAGTACTTC. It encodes CATSDARKETQYF.

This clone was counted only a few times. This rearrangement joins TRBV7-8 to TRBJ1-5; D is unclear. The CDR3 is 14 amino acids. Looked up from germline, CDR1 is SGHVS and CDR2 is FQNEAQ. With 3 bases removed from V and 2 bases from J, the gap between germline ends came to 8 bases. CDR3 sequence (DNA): TGTGCCAGCAGCTTGGGGTTGGGCAATCAGCCCCAGCATTTT. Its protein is CASSLGLGNQPQHF.

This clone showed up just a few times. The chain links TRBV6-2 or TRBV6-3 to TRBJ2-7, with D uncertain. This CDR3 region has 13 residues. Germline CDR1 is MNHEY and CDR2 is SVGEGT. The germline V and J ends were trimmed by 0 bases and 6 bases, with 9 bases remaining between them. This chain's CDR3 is CASSYSARREQYV. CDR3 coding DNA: TGTGCCAGCAGTTACTCAGCCAGGCGCGAGCAGTACGTC.

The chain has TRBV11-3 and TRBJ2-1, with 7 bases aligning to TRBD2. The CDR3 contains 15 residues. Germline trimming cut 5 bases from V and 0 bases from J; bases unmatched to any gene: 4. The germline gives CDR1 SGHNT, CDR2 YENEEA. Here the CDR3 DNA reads TGTGCCAGCAGCCCCGGGGGGTCCTCCTACAATGAGCAGTTCTTC. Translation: CASSPGGSSYNEQFF.

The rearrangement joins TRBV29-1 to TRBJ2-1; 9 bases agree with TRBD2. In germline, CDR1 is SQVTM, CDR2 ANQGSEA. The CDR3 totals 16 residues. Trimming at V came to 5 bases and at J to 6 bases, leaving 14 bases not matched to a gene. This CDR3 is CSVFRPGLALFNEQFF. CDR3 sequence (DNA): TGCAGCGTTTTCCGGCCGGGACTAGCCTTATTCAATGAGCAGTTCTTC.

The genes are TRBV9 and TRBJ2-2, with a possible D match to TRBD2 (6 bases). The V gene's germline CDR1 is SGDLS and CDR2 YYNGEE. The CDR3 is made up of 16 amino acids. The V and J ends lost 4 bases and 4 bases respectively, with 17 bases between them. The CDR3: CASSSRGGVTTGELFF. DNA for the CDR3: TGTGCCAGCAGCTCAAGGGGCGGGGTAACCACCGGGGAGCTGTTTTTT.

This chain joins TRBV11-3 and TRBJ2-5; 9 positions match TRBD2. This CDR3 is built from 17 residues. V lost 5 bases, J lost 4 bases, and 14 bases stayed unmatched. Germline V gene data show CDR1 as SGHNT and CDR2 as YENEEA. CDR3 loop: CASSPGTSPLVGETQYF. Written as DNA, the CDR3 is TGTGCCAGCAGCCCTGGGACTAGCCCCCTAGTAGGAGAGACCCAGTACTTC.

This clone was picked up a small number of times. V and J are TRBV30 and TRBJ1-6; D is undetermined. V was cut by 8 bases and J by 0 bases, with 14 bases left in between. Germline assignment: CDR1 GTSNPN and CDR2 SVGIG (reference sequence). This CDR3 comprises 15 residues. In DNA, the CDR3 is TGTGCCGGAGCCTTGGAGCGCTCCTATAATTCACCCCTCCACTTT. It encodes CAGALERSYNSPLHF.

CDR3 sequence reads: CASSVGLRSGGDYGYTF. CDR3 DNA sequence: TGTGCCAGCAGCGTAGGTTTGCGGTCGGGGGGGGACTATGGCTACACCTTC. The chain joins TRBV9 to TRBJ1-2, with D tentatively TRBD1 (5 bases). Germline lookup yields CDR1 SGDLS and CDR2 YYNGEE. V lost 0 bases to trimming and J lost 3 bases, with 18 bases between them. This CDR3 has 17 amino acids.

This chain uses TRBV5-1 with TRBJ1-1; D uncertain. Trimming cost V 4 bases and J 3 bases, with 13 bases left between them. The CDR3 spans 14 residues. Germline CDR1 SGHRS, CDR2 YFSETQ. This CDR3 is CASSRLYKDTEAFF. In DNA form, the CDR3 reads TGCGCCAGCAGCCGGCTATACAAGGACACTGAAGCTTTCTTT.

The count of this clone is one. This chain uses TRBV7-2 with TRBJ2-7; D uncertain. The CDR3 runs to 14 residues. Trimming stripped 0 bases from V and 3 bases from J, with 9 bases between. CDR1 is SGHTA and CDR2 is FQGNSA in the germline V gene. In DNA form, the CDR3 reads TGTGCCAGCAGCTTAGCTGGCAGCCACTACGAGCAGTACGTC. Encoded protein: CASSLAGSHYEQYV.

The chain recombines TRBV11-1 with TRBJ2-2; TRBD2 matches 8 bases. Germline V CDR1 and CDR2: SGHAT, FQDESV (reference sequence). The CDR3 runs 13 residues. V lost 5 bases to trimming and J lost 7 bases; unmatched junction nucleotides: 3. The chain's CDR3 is CASSRTSRGELFF. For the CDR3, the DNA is TGTGCCAGCAGCAGGACTAGCCGCGGGGAGCTGTTTTTT.